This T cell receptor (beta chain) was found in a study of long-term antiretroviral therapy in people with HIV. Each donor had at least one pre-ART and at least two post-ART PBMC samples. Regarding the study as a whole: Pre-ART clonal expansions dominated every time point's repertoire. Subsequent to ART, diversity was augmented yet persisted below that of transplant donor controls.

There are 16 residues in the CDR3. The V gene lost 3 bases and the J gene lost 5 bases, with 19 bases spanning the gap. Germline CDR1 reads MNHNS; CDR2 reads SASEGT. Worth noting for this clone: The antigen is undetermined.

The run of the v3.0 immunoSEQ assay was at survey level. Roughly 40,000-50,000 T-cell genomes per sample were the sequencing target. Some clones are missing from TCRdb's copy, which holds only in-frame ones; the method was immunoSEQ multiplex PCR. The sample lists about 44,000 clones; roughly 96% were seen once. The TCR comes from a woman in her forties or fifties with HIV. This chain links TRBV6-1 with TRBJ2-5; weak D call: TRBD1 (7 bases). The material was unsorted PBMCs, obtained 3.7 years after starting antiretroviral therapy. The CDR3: CASSDHNDREVETQYF. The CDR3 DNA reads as TGTGCCAGCAGTGACCACAACGACAGGGAGGTGGAGACCCAGTACTTC.